The T cell receptor beta chain under discussion was sequenced for a study of metastatic and nonmetastatic thyroid tumors. General study points: TCR beta diversity was reportedly significantly higher in malignant thyroid tumors than benign nodules, in blood and tumor.

TCRdb re-clonotyped the PCR reads through MiXCR. The table has 25,000 to 35,000 clones, approximately 25% seen once. Per the germline V gene, CDR1 is GTSNPN and CDR2 is SVGIG (reference sequence). There are 12 residues in the CDR3. Prior to thyroid surgery, none of the patients had received any treatment. Comment on this clone: Antigen specificity is unknown. Mismatch with germline at one junction end may stem from a read error.

This TCR derives from a female donor with papillary thyroid cancer or a benign thyroid nodule (not recorded which). Some clones in this sample may be carry-over from other donors' samples. Sample: blood. The V gene is TRBV30, the J gene TRBJ2-1; D ambiguous. In DNA, the CDR3 is TGTTCCTGGTTGGGGTTGCAGAGTGAGCAGTTCTTC. It codes for CSWLGLQSEQFF.